The 19 T cell receptor beta chains presented below share a single source sample, sequenced in a study of OX40 agonist ivuxolimab in advanced cancers. The method was immunoSEQ multiplex PCR; TCRdb's version includes in-frame clones alone and lacks a portion of them. This sample has 100,000 to 130,000 clones, with less than 95% found just once. Sequenced here: CD4+ or CD8+ T cells sorted from blood, sampled in a trial of the OX40 agonist ivuxolimab. The origin of the receptors is an adult with an advanced solid tumor such as melanoma, head and neck, liver or kidney cancer.

The chain employs TRBV6-5 and TRBJ1-1; 8 bases align to TRBD1. J was trimmed by 2 bases and V by 7 bases; bases with no gene match: 3. This CDR3 is built from 13 residues. The germline V gene encodes CDR1 MNHEY and CDR2 SVGAGI. As DNA, the CDR3 is TGTGCCAGCACCGGACAGGGTAACACTGAAGCTTTCTTT. Amino acid sequence: CASTGQGNTEAFF.

This rearrangement joins TRBV4-3 to TRBJ2-3; TRBD2 is a possible D gene (6 bases). The V gene's germline CDR1 is LGHNA and CDR2 YSLEER. Trimming stripped 3 bases from V and 4 bases from J, with 11 bases between. The CDR3 is made up of 14 amino acids. The CDR3 region is CASSQGIAADTQYF. CDR3 in DNA: TGCGCCAGCAGCCAGGGGATAGCGGCAGATACGCAGTATTTT.

This clone showed up just a few times. CDR3 DNA: TGTGCCAGCAGCCTAGACGGGGCAGGGCCTAGCTCTGAAGCTTTCTTT. As protein: CASSLDGAGPSSEAFF. The rearrangement joins TRBV28 to TRBJ1-1, with D maybe TRBD1 (5 bases). This CDR3 is built from 16 residues. Germline CDR1 MDHEN, CDR2 SYDVKM. V was cut by 6 bases and J by 6 bases, with 23 bases left in between. Full variable domain (missing parts from reference TRBV28 and TRBJ1-1): DVKVTQSSRYLVKRTGEKVFLECVQDMDHENMFWYRQDPGLGLRLIYFSYDVKMKEKGDIPEGYSVSREKKERFSLILESASTNQTSMYLCASSLDGAGPSSEAFFGQGTRLTVV.

Written as DNA, the CDR3 is TGTGCCAGCAGTTACGGGCAGACCCAAGAGACCCAGTACTTC. It yields the protein CASSYGQTQETQYF. The chain couples TRBV6-6 to TRBJ2-5; D is undetermined. The CDR3 extends over 14 amino acids. Germline V gene data show CDR1 as MNHNY and CDR2 as SVGAGI (reference sequence). Trimming removed 2 bases at V and 1 base at J, with 8 bases between.

As DNA, the CDR3 is TGTGCCAGCAGCTCGAAGGTAGGGACCTCGGTCCATGGCTACACCTTC. It specifies CASSSKVGTSVHGYTF. The chain links TRBV5-4 to TRBJ1-2; D might be TRBD1 (5 bases). This CDR3 has 16 amino acids. Between the trimmed V and J ends, which lost 3 bases and 6 bases, there was a span of 21 bases. Germline loops: CDR1 SGHNT, CDR2 YYREEE (reference sequence).

The CDR3 loop is CASSTSGTGQETQYF. The DNA for the CDR3 is TGTGCCAGCAGCACCTCCGGGACAGGGCAAGAGACCCAGTACTTC. The chain links TRBV9 to TRBJ2-5; TRBD1 matches 9 bases. This CDR3 contains 15 residues. The V segment lost 4 bases and the J segment 2 bases; nucleotides outside the gene matches: 6. Germline loops: CDR1 SGDLS, CDR2 YYNGEE. Looking up the rest from reference TRBV9 and TRBJ2-5 gives the full variable domain: DSGVTQTPKHLITATGQRVTLRCSPRSGDLSVYWYQQSLDQGLQFLIQYYNGEERAKGNILERFSAQQFPDLHSELNLSSLELGDSALYFCASSTSGTGQETQYFGPGTRLLVL.

The V call is TRBV7-2, the J call TRBJ1-3; 7 bases match TRBD1. V shed 5 bases, J shed 0 bases, and the junction held 7 bases outside the gene matches. The CDR3 sequence is 16 residues long. CDR1 is SGHTA, CDR2 FQGNSA, per germline. The CDR3 bases are TGTGCCAGCAGCCCCCCAGGGGGGTTCTCTGGAAACACCATATATTTT. Translated: CASSPPGGFSGNTIYF.

The chain combines TRBV27 with TRBJ2-7, with 7 bases lining up with TRBD1. This CDR3 comprises 18 residues. Germline assignment: CDR1 MNHEY and CDR2 SMNVEV (reference sequence). Trimming took 5 bases from V and 0 from J; bases not matched to a gene: 16. The CDR3 reads CASSRLQGPKDNSYEQYF. The DNA of the CDR3 is TGTGCCAGCAGTCGCCTACAGGGGCCCAAGGATAACTCCTACGAGCAGTACTTC.

This chain joins TRBV29-1 and TRBJ1-1; 10 bases match TRBD1. Looked up from germline, CDR1 is SQVTM and CDR2 is ANQGSEA. With 4 bases clipped from V and 3 bases from J, the junction kept 5 bases outside the gene matches. The CDR3 extends over 14 amino acids. This CDR3 reads CSVVPGTGDTEAFF. CDR3 in DNA: TGCAGCGTTGTTCCAGGGACAGGGGACACTGAAGCTTTCTTT.

This clone has just a few counts. This rearrangement joins TRBV28 to TRBJ1-2; 8 nucleotides agree with TRBD1. This CDR3 is 14 amino acids long. Germline V gene data show CDR1 as MDHEN and CDR2 as SYDVKM. Trimming removed 2 bases from V and 5 bases from J; junction bases left unmatched: 4. CDR3 in amino acids: CASSLPGQEYGYTF. CDR3 bases: TGTGCCAGCAGTTTACCGGGACAGGAGTATGGCTACACCTTC.

The CDR3 sequence: CASSGLSGQTGEQYF. For the CDR3, the DNA is TGTGCCAGCAGTGGGCTCTCAGGACAAACGGGGGAGCAGTACTTC. The V and J genes are TRBV6-1 and TRBJ2-7, with D perhaps assigned TRBD1 or TRBD2 (5 bases each). Germline V lookup: CDR1 MNHNS, CDR2 SASEGT. Trimming took off 4 bases at V and 7 bases at J, with 20 bases between the two ends. This CDR3 spans 15 amino acids.

This rearrangement joins TRBV6-6 to TRBJ2-2, with D uncertain. The germline V and J ends were trimmed by 0 bases and 4 bases, with 3 bases remaining between them. This CDR3 region has 13 residues. The germline V gene encodes CDR1 MNHNY and CDR2 SVGAGI (reference sequence). As DNA, the CDR3 is TGTGCCAGCAGTTACTCGGGCACCGGGGAGCTGTTTTTT. Its protein product is CASSYSGTGELFF.

The chain links TRBV9 to TRBJ2-2; D may be TRBD2 (6 bases). This CDR3 is built from 15 residues. V gave up 2 bases and J gave up 6 bases, with 14 bases separating them. CDR1 is SGDLS and CDR2 is YYNGEE in the germline V gene. The CDR3 bases are TGTGCCAGCAGCGTCGGGACTCTTTCTCCCGGGGAGCTGTTTTTT. Its protein is CASSVGTLSPGELFF.

The V gene is TRBV5-1, the J gene TRBJ1-4, with TRBD1 matching 9 bases. V lost 3 bases and J lost 4; bases outside the gene matches: 4. This CDR3 has 15 amino acids. Germline V gives CDR1 SGHRS, CDR2 YFSETQ. CDR3 residues: CASSSTGGVNEKLFF. CDR3 sequence (DNA): TGCGCCAGCAGCTCTACAGGGGGCGTTAATGAAAAACTGTTTTTT.

The gene calls are TRBV6-4 and TRBJ1-2; D uncertain. This CDR3 region has 14 residues. CDR1 is MRHNA and CDR2 is SNTAGT in the germline V gene. Trimming shortened V by 4 bases and J by 7 bases, and 16 bases separated the two germline ends. The CDR3 bases are TGTGCCAGCAGTGGGGTAGTACAGTCTGGTGGCTACACCTTC. Translating gives CASSGVVQSGGYTF.

The CDR3 coding sequence is TGTGCTAGTGGCGGCGGCTCCTACAATGAGCAGTTCTTC. This gives the protein CASGGGSYNEQFF. The chain links TRBV12-5 to TRBJ2-1; D gene unclear. The germline CDR1 and CDR2 sequences are LGHNT and FRNRAP. This CDR3 comprises 13 residues. Trimming removed 6 bases at V and 0 bases at J, with 6 bases between.

The chain employs TRBV6-5 and TRBJ2-2; possible D gene TRBD1, 5 bases. Trimming left V 2 bases short and J 1 base short, with 8 bases between. Germline V gene data show CDR1 as MNHEY and CDR2 as SVGAGI. The CDR3 totals 15 residues. CDR3 residues: CASSYADKNTGELFF. In DNA, the CDR3 is TGTGCCAGCAGTTACGCGGACAAGAACACCGGGGAGCTGTTTTTT.

With respect to this clone: Germline is not matched at one junction end, which may reflect a read error. The chain employs TRBV10-3 and TRBJ2-7, with D tentatively TRBD1 (5 bases). The V gene's germline CDR1 is ENHRY and CDR2 SYGVKD. This CDR3 comprises 15 residues. The CDR3 DNA is TGTGCCATCAGTGAGCAAAGTCAGGGTCTCGACGAGCGGTACTTC. Its translation is CAISEQSQGLDERYF.

This chain joins TRBV10-3 and TRBJ2-7, with 7 nucleotides matching TRBD2. V dropped 10 bases and J dropped 5; count of bases not matched to a gene: 11. The CDR3 consists of 13 residues. From germline, CDR1 is ENHRY and CDR2 SYGVKD. The CDR3 nucleotides are TGTGCCACTTGGGGGGGAGTCGGTGACGAGCAGTACTTC. Translation gives CATWGGVGDEQYF.